These T cell receptor beta chains were read from a single sample in a study of cytomegalovirus exposure and HLA in healthy donors. Produced via immunoSEQ multiplex PCR; TCRdb's table is partial and in-frame only. The data show approximately 110,000 clones, around four fifths seen once. The material sequenced was PBMCs. All receptors derive from a woman aged 40 to 55 in good health and CMV-seronegative. The CDR3 runs from the conserved cysteine through the conserved F or W. Fields, in order: clone size, V gene, CDR3 protein. Not all rows give a size; the values are once, few, many and, for expanded clones, a class.

NA | TRBV27 | CATYPAGGHSEQFF
NA | TRBV5-5 | CASSLIGGVTDTQYF
NA | TRBV7-9 | CASSFRSRGNEQFF
NA | TRBV6-6 | CASGILDRAGYTF
NA | TRBV2 | CASAGGGYEQYF
few | TRBV6-4 | CASSPAGENTEAFF
NA | TRBV7-8 | CASSGTRRGVAFF
NA | TRBV28 | CASSPRGLFSNQPQHF
NA | TRBV12-5 | CASAAGTGASPLHF
NA | TRBV5-1 | CASSLGRGNEKLFF
few | TRBV6-5 | CASSSGLGGGQPQHF
NA | TRBV4-3 | CASSQPGRNSPLHF
NA | TRBV2 | CASMSDSSYNEQFF
NA | TRBV5-6 | CASSLGPPGATDTQYF
few | TRBV28 | CASRPRGGLAGAPDTQYF
few | TRBV5-4 | CASSAGTSLGGKNIQYF
few | TRBV5-1 | CASSTAHTDTQYF
NA | TRBV6-4 | CASSDSGGRGYNEQFF
NA | TRBV7-9 | CASSLGQGAFYGYTF
NA | TRBV7-2 | CASSLGGGDYGYTF
NA | TRBV27 | CASSLGQGRTDTQYF
NA | TRBV11-1 | CASSSRPSGQGAPEQYF
NA | TRBV30 | CAWTGYTGVNTYNEQFF
NA | TRBV7-9 | CASSMGLAGDRTGELFF
NA | TRBV5-1 | CASSAVAGTRYNEQFF
many | TRBV6-1 | CASLELAGAADTQYF
NA | TRBV28 | CASSLTGQGSYEQYF
NA | TRBV6-6 | CASSYEQENTEAFF
NA | TRBV5-6 | CASSLTSGRAGEQYF
NA | TRBV6-5 | CASSGWGLGETQYF
NA | TRBV7-9 | CASGSGTARPEAFF
NA | TRBV5-8 | CASSFERGGGEQFF
NA | TRBV5-1 | CASSQPQITGGNMNTEAFF
NA | TRBV6-5 | CASSYGQGNSPLHF
NA | TRBV4-2 | CASSLGGDGYTF
NA | TRBV7-6 | CASSPRAGELFF
NA | TRBV7-9 | CASSLALKGRLVGNTIYF
NA | TRBV29-1 | CSVTTGGDRSPLHF
NA | TRBV4-1 | CASSRFRDTEAFF
NA | TRBV23-1 | CARGTENSYEQYF
NA | TRBV7-3 | CASSLGTGKREAFF